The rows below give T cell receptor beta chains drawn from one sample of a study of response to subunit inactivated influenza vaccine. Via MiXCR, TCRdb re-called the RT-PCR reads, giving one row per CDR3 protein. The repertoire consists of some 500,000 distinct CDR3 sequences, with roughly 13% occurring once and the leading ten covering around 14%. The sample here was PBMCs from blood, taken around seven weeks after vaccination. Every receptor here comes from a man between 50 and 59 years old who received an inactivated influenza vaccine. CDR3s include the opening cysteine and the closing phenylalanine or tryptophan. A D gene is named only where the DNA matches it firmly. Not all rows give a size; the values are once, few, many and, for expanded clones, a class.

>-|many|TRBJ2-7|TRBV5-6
CASSFMYEQYF
TGTGCCAGCAGCTTTATGTACGAGCAGTACTTC
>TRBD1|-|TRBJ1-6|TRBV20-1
CSARDGTGVDNSPLHF
TGCAGTGCTAGAGACGGGACAGGCGTAGATAATTCACCCCTCCACTTT
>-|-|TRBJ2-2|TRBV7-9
CASSLGSQGFGGELVF
TGTGCCAGCAGCTTAGGAAGTCAGGGGTTCGGCGGGGAGCTGGTTTTT
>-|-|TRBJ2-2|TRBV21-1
CASSKAVHLANTGELFF
TGTGCCAGCAGCAAAGCGGTGCACCTCGCGAACACCGGGGAGCTGTTTTTT
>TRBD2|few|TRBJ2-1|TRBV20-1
CSVTSGQASYNEQFF
TGCAGTGTAACTAGCGGACAAGCCTCCTACAATGAGCAGTTCTTC
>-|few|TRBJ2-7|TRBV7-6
CASSLAGRGVYEQYF
TGTGCCAGCAGCTTAGCGGGGCGGGGAGTCTACGAGCAGTACTTC
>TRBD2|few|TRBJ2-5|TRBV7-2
CASSLSGGPETQYF
TGTGCCAGCAGTCTGAGCGGGGGGCCAGAGACCCAGTACTTC
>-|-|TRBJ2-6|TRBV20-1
CSARTGERTGANVLTF
TGCAGTGCTAGAACGGGAGAAAGGACTGGGGCCAACGTCCTGACTTTC
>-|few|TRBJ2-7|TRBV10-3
CAISESAVSYEQYF
TGTGCCATCAGTGAGTCCGCAGTCTCCTACGAGCAGTACTTC
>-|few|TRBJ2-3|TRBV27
CASSPKTNPDTQYF
TGTGCCAGCAGTCCGAAGACGAATCCAGATACGCAGTATTTT
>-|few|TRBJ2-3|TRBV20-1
CSARDLLAAGGLSIDTQYF
TGCAGTGCTAGAGATCTACTAGCGGCAGGGGGGCTAAGTATAGATACGCAGTATTTT
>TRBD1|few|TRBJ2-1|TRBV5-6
CASRSQGTGGSSVEFF
TGTGCCAGCAGATCGCAGGGGACAGGGGGCAGTTCTGTCGAGTTCTTC
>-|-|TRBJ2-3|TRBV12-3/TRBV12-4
CASSTRGGRTDTQYF
TGTGCCAGCAGCACGCGAGGCGGGCGCACAGATACGCAGTATTTT
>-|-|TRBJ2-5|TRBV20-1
CSAYRGGETQYF
TGCAGTGCTTACAGGGGAGGGGAGACCCAGTACTTC
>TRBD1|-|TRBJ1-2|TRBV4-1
CASSRRDSNYGYTF
TGCGCCAGCAGCCGCCGGGACAGTAACTATGGCTACACCTTC
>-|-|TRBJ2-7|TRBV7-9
CASSLAFGGIGEQYF
TGTGCCAGCAGCTTAGCGTTCGGGGGAATCGGCGAGCAGTACTTC
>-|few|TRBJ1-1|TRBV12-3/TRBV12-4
CASSFLQGNSAFF
TGTGCCAGCAGTTTCCTTCAGGGAAATTCAGCTTTCTTT
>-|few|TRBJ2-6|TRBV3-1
CASSHSDIYNSGNVLTF
TGTGCCAGCAGCCACTCGGACATTTATAATAGCGGCAACGTCCTGACTTTC
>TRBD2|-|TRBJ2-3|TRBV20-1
CSASMLAGGTDTQYF
TGCAGTGCTAGTATGCTAGCGGGAGGCACAGATACGCAGTATTTT
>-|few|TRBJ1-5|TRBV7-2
CASSLDRPSNQPQHF
TGTGCCAGCAGCCTCGACAGGCCTAGCAATCAGCCCCAGCATTTT
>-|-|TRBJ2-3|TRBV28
CASSSALGSGDDTQYF
TGTGCCAGCAGTTCCGCCTTGGGTTCGGGCGACGATACGCAGTATTTT
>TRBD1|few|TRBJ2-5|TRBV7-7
CASSLASSTGVGETQYF
TGTGCTAGCAGCTTAGCCTCGTCAACAGGGGTCGGGGAGACCCAGTACTTC
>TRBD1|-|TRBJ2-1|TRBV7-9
CASSTGQGQFF
TGTGCCAGCAGCACCGGACAGGGACAGTTCTTC
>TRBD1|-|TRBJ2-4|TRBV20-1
CSARAWTGENIQYF
TGCAGTGCTCGCGCCTGGACAGGGGAAAACATTCAGTACTTC
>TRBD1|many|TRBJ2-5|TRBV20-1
CSARAVQGRQETQYF
TGCAGTGCTAGAGCCGTACAGGGGAGACAAGAGACCCAGTACTTC
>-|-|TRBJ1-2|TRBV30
CAWTWGGSYGYTF
TGTGCCTGGACTTGGGGTGGGTCCTATGGCTACACCTTC
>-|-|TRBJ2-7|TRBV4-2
CASSQDGGPYEQYF
TGTGCCAGCAGCCAAGACGGAGGGCCCTACGAGCAGTACTTC
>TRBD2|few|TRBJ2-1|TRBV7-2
CASRSTSGGYNEQFF
TGTGCCAGCAGGTCGACTAGCGGGGGATACAATGAGCAGTTCTTC
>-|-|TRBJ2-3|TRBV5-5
CASSLGDTSTDTQYF
TGTGCCAGCAGCTTGGGTGATACTAGCACAGATACGCAGTATTTT
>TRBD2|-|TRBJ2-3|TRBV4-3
CASSHGTRWADTQYF
TGCGCCAGCAGCCATGGGACTAGATGGGCAGATACGCAGTATTTT
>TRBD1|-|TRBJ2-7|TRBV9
CASSEGGTGSPYEQYF
TGTGCCAGCAGCGAGGGGGGGACAGGGAGTCCCTACGAGCAGTACTTC
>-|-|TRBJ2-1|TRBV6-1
CASKGGSSYNEQFF
TGTGCCAGCAAAGGGGGAAGCTCCTACAATGAGCAGTTCTTC
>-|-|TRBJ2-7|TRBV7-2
CASSLGTRRHEQYF
TGTGCCAGCAGCTTAGGTACCCGGAGGCACGAGCAGTACTTC
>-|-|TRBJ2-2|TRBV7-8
CASSARLGTRTGELFF
TGTGCCAGCAGCGCACGCCTTGGGACCAGGACCGGGGAGCTGTTTTTT
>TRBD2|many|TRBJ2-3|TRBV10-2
CASKTGGPDTQYF
TGCGCCAGCAAAACGGGGGGGCCAGATACGCAGTATTTT
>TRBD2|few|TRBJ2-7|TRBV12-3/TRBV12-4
CASSLGTRQYF
TGTGCCAGCAGCCTAGGGACTAGGCAGTACTTC
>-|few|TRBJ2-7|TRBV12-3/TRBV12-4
CASRPRQGSYEQYF
TGTGCCAGCAGACCCAGGCAGGGGTCCTACGAGCAGTACTTC
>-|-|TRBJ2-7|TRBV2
CASIQGYEQYF
TGTGCCAGCATCCAGGGCTACGAGCAGTACTTC
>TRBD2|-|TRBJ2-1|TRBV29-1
CSAVTAGGSEQFF
TGCAGCGCTGTAACAGCGGGAGGGTCAGAGCAGTTCTTC
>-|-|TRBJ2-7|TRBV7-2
CTSSLGFYEQYF
TGTACCAGCAGCTTGGGATTCTACGAGCAGTACTTC
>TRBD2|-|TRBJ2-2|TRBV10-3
CAISETSGTNTGELFF
TGTGCCATCAGTGAGACTAGCGGGACGAACACCGGGGAGCTGTTTTTT
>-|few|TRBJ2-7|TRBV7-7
CASSLRGFSDEQYF
TGTGCCAGCAGCTTAAGGGGGTTTAGTGACGAGCAGTACTTC
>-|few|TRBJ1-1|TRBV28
CASSSRGGGAFF
TGTGCCAGCAGTTCTAGGGGCGGGGGAGCTTTCTTT
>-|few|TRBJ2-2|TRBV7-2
CASSQGLTNTGELFF
TGTGCCAGCAGCCAAGGTCTTACCAACACCGGGGAGCTGTTTTTT
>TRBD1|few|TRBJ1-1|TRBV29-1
CSARVRTGGTEAFF
TGCAGCGCCCGAGTCCGGACAGGTGGGACTGAAGCTTTCTTT
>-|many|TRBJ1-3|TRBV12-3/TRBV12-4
CASRRRADSGNTIYF
TGTGCCAGCAGACGTCGGGCCGACTCTGGAAACACCATATATTTT
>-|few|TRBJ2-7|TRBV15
CATSRDRGYSYEQYF
TGTGCCACCAGCAGAGACAGGGGATACTCCTACGAGCAGTACTTC
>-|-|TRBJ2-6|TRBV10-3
CAISDPPSSGANVLTF
TGTGCCATCAGTGACCCCCCAAGCTCTGGGGCCAACGTCCTGACTTTC
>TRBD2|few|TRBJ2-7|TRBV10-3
CAISGFTGLAYEQYF
TGTGCCATCAGTGGATTTACCGGACTAGCGTACGAGCAGTACTTC
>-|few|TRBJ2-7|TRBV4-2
CASSQATGTREQYF
TGTGCCAGCAGCCAAGCTACAGGGACGCGAGAGCAGTACTTC
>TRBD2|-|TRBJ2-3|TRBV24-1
CATSDLPGLAGADTQYF
TGTGCCACCAGTGATTTACCGGGACTAGCGGGAGCAGATACGCAGTATTTT
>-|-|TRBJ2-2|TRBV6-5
CASSYFAGWGNTGELFF
TGTGCCAGCAGTTACTTCGCGGGGTGGGGGAACACCGGGGAGCTGTTTTTT
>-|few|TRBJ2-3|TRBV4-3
CASSQDHRTDTQYF
TGCGCCAGCAGCCAAGATCATAGGACAGATACGCAGTATTTT